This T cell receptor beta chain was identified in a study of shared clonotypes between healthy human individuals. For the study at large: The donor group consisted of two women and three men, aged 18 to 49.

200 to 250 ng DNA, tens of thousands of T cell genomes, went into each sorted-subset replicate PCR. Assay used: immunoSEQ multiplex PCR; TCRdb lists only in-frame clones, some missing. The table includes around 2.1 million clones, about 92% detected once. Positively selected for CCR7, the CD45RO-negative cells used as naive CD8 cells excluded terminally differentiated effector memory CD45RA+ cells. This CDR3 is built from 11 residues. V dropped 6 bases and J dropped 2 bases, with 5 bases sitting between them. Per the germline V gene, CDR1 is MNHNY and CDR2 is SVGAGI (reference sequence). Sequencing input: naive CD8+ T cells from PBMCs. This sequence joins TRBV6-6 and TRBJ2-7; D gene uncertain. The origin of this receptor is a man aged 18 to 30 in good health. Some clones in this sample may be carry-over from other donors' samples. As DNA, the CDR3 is TGTGCCAGCAGCCGAACCTACGAGCAGTACTTC. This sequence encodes CASSRTYEQYF.